These 30 T cell receptor beta chains originate from one sample sequenced in a study of T cell responses to AZD1222 COVID-19 vaccine. Assay: immunoSEQ multiplex PCR; the TCRdb copy retains only in-frame clones and omits some. The table lists over 100,000 clones, approximately 84% of them singletons. Material: peripheral blood, obtained on day 0 of AZD1222 vaccination. The receptors come from an adult in good health.

This clone was observed a single time. The chain has TRBV5-1 and TRBJ2-5, with 7 bases identical to TRBD2. The V gene end was trimmed by 0 bases and the J gene end by 0 bases; junction bases not matched to a gene: 8. There are 17 residues in the CDR3. Germline-derived CDR1 and CDR2 are SGHRS and YFSETQ. CDR3 coding DNA: TGCGCCAGCAGCTTGGTCAAACTAGCGCCTAACCAAGAGACCCAGTACTTC. Protein product: CASSLVKLAPNQETQYF.

The chain combines TRBV30 with TRBJ1-5; weak D call: TRBD1 (6 bases). Germline assignment: CDR1 GTSNPN and CDR2 SVGIG (reference sequence). CDR3 length: 15 residues. Trimming took off 5 bases at V and 2 bases at J, with 16 bases between the two ends. CDR3 residues: CAWDPQGRGNQPQHF. The CDR3 DNA follows: TGTGCCTGGGACCCACAGGGAAGGGGCAATCAGCCCCAGCATTTT.

The rearrangement links TRBV6-5 to TRBJ1-2, with no clear D. Trimming took 2 bases from V and 6 from J, leaving 13 bases between them. The CDR3 runs 14 residues. Germline CDR1 MNHEY, CDR2 SVGAGI. CDR3 bases: TGTGCCAGCAGTTACGTCAGGAGCCCAAATGGCTACACCTTC. This encodes CASSYVRSPNGYTF.

The chain has TRBV27 and TRBJ2-1, with 12 nucleotides matching TRBD2. CDR1 is MNHEY and CDR2 is SMNVEV in the germline V gene (reference sequence). The CDR3 runs to 18 residues. V gave up 2 bases and J gave up 6 bases; unmatched junction bases: 11. CDR3 protein: CASSLRGRLAGVGNEQFF. The DNA for the CDR3 is TGTGCCAGCAGTTTACGGGGGAGACTAGCGGGAGTGGGCAATGAGCAGTTCTTC.

The gene calls are TRBV21-1 and TRBJ2-1; the D call of TRBD1 is as the table states it, not checked on the DNA. TRBV21-1 is tagged as a pseudogene. The CDR3 has 19 amino acids. CDR3 sequence reads: CASSKGTGDLAYHDNEQFF. The CDR3 DNA reads as TGTGCCAGCAGCAAAGGGACAGGGGACCTAGCGTACCACGACAATGAGCAGTTCTTC.

The chain couples TRBV7-8 to TRBJ1-2; 7 bases are shared with TRBD1. Trimming took 5 bases from V and 5 from J; bases not matched to a gene: 5. The CDR3 runs to 13 residues. The V gene's germline CDR1 is SGHVS and CDR2 FQNEAQ. As DNA, the CDR3 is TGTGCCAGCAGCCGGGACAGCGTTTATGGCTACACCTTC. It translates to CASSRDSVYGYTF.

The chain employs TRBV28 and TRBJ2-1; 7 bases agree with TRBD2. V was clipped by 7 bases and J by 7 bases; unmatched bases: 13. Germline V gives CDR1 MDHEN, CDR2 SYDVKM. The CDR3 contains 15 residues. The CDR3 nucleotides read TGTGCCAGCACCCTCGCGGGCGGGAGTGTAAATGAGCAGTTCTTC. Encoded protein: CASTLAGGSVNEQFF.

The genes are TRBV15 and TRBJ2-5, with 8 bases lining up with TRBD2. The V segment lost 1 base and the J segment 5 bases; nucleotides outside the gene matches: 3. The CDR3 is made up of 14 amino acids. Per germline, CDR1 LNHNV and CDR2 YYDKDF (reference sequence). CDR3 sequence: CATSRVPGGETQYF. The CDR3 DNA sequence: TGTGCCACCAGCAGAGTACCGGGGGGGGAGACCCAGTACTTC.

The V gene is TRBV18, the J gene TRBJ2-2, with 7 bases that match TRBD1. With 3 bases clipped from V and 3 bases from J, the junction kept 4 bases outside the gene matches. This CDR3 spans 15 amino acids. Germline V CDR1 and CDR2: KGHSH, LQKENI. DNA of the CDR3: TGTGCCAGCTCACCGACAGGGATGGACACCGGGGAGCTGTTTTTT. This encodes CASSPTGMDTGELFF.

This rearrangement joins TRBV11-3 to TRBJ1-2; 7 positions match TRBD1. The CDR3 extends over 14 amino acids. The trim removed 5 bases at V and 5 bases at J, leaving 8 bases unmatched. In germline, CDR1 is SGHNT, CDR2 YENEEA. The DNA for the CDR3 is TGTGCCAGCAGCCTAACGGGACAGCTGTATGGCTACACCTTC. Protein product: CASSLTGQLYGYTF.

As DNA, the CDR3 is TGCGCCAGCAGCCCTCCGAGACAGGGCGTTGGCTACACCTTC. Amino acids: CASSPPRQGVGYTF. V and J are TRBV4-3 and TRBJ1-2, with 7 bases fitting TRBD1. The CDR3 is 14 residues long. The germline gives CDR1 LGHNA, CDR2 YSLEER. The V gene end was trimmed by 4 bases and the J gene end by 7 bases; junction bases not matched to a gene: 9.

The genes are TRBV28 and TRBJ2-7; 7 bases are a match to TRBD1. Looked up from germline, CDR1 is MDHEN and CDR2 is SYDVKM. Trimming took 8 bases from V and 3 from J; bases not matched to a gene: 7. This CDR3 is 13 amino acids long. The CDR3 region is CASQGQPNYEQYF. The CDR3 DNA follows: TGTGCCAGCCAGGGACAGCCGAACTACGAGCAGTACTTC. Combining the CDR3 with reference TRBV28 and TRBJ2-7 gives the whole variable domain DVKVTQSSRYLVKRTGEKVFLECVQDMDHENMFWYRQDPGLGLRLIYFSYDVKMKEKGDIPEGYSVSREKKERFSLILESASTNQTSMYLCASQGQPNYEQYFGPGTRLTVT.

This clone has a handful of counts. The CDR3 protein is CASSSYTSSYTYEQYF. The CDR3 DNA sequence: TGTGCCAGCAGCTCATACACATCTTCGTATACCTACGAGCAGTACTTC. The rearrangement links TRBV11-2 to TRBJ2-7; unclear D gene. Per the germline V gene, CDR1 is SGHAT and CDR2 is FQNNGV. The V gene lost 4 bases and the J gene lost 2 bases, with 18 bases spanning the gap. CDR3 length: 16 residues.

This clone was detected once. This chain uses TRBV25-1 with TRBJ1-6, with 7 nucleotides matching TRBD1. CDR1 MGHDK and CDR2 SYGVNS come from the germline V gene. V lost 3 bases and J lost 2; bases outside the gene matches: 7. This CDR3 is 17 amino acids long. The CDR3 reads CASSDRQGSPYNSPLHF. The CDR3, as DNA: TGTGCCAGCAGTGATCGACAGGGTAGCCCCTATAATTCACCCCTCCACTTT.

The chain combines TRBV4-3 with TRBJ1-2; D ambiguous. Germline assignment: CDR1 LGHNA and CDR2 YSLEER. This CDR3 has 14 amino acids. Trimming removed 2 bases from V and 3 bases from J, with 10 bases in between. The CDR3 region is CASSQRARDYGYTF. The CDR3 coding sequence is TGCGCCAGCAGCCAACGGGCTCGGGACTATGGCTACACCTTC.

The rearrangement joins TRBV29-1 to TRBJ1-1; D uncertain. The CDR3 runs to 11 residues. Germline V gives CDR1 SQVTM, CDR2 ANQGSEA. Trimming removed 5 bases at V and 5 bases at J, with 9 bases between. The CDR3 coding sequence is TGCAGCGTTTCAATTGGTACTGAAGCTTTCTTT. Translation: CSVSIGTEAFF.

This clone turned up a few times. The genes are TRBV19 and TRBJ1-1; D is undetermined. V was clipped by 9 bases and J by 1 base, with 12 bases between them. The CDR3 consists of 13 residues. Per germline, CDR1 LNHDA and CDR2 SQIVND (reference sequence). The CDR3 loop reads CASGLNSNTEAFF. CDR3 nucleotide sequence: TGTGCCAGCGGTCTTAATTCGAACACTGAAGCTTTCTTT.

The chain uses TRBV10-3 and TRBJ1-2; unclear D gene. V was trimmed by 3 bases and J by 3 bases, leaving 5 bases between them. CDR3 length: 12 amino acids. Germline lookup yields CDR1 ENHRY and CDR2 SYGVKD. The DNA for the CDR3 is TGTGCCATCAGTGAAGACTACTATGGCTACACCTTC. This codes for CAISEDYYGYTF.

This chain uses TRBV3-1 (or the pseudogene TRBV3-2) with TRBJ1-6; no reliable D call. V was cut by 0 bases and J by 9 bases, with 3 bases left in between. The CDR3 runs to 12 residues. From germline, CDR1 is LGHDT and CDR2 YNNKEL (reference sequence). Here the CDR3 reads CASSQDPSPLHF. CDR3 DNA sequence: TGTGCCAGCAGCCAAGATCCTTCACCCCTCCACTTT.

The V and J genes are TRBV10-1 and TRBJ2-6; D remains unclear. Germline V gene lookup returns CDR1 WNHNN and CDR2 SYGVQD (reference sequence). This CDR3 comprises 16 residues. V lost 0 bases and J 1 base, leaving 7 bases between the germline ends. This chain's CDR3 is CASSESIGSGANVLTF. CDR3 coding DNA: TGCGCCAGCAGTGAGTCGATCGGATCTGGGGCCAACGTCCTGACTTTC.

The chain is built from TRBV7-9 and TRBJ1-1; a possible D gene is TRBD1 (5 bases). Trimming stripped 1 base from V and 4 bases from J, with 13 bases between. CDR1 is SEHNR, CDR2 FQNEAQ, per germline (reference sequence). The CDR3 contains 15 residues. CDR3 sequence reads: CASSLGRGSTTEAFF. CDR3 coding DNA: TGTGCCAGCAGCTTAGGAAGGGGATCGACCACTGAAGCTTTCTTT.

The CDR3 sequence: CASSDGQGYTQYF. CDR3 sequence (DNA): TGTGCCAGCTCAGACGGACAGGGTTATACGCAGTATTTT. The chain couples TRBV18 to TRBJ2-3; 8 bases are shared with TRBD1. The V gene end was trimmed by 5 bases and the J gene end by 7 bases; junction bases not matched to a gene: 5. Germline values: CDR1 KGHSH, CDR2 LQKENI. This CDR3 spans 13 amino acids.

The rearrangement uses TRBV12-5 and TRBJ1-5; possible D gene TRBD1, 5 bases. The germline V gene encodes CDR1 LGHNT and CDR2 FRNRAP. Trimming pared 2 bases from V and 3 bases from J, leaving 20 bases between. This CDR3 region has 18 residues. The CDR3 sequence is CASGLLGGDGELNQPQHF. DNA for the CDR3: TGTGCTAGTGGTTTGCTTGGAGGGGACGGAGAACTCAATCAGCCCCAGCATTTT.

This chain joins TRBV28 and TRBJ1-1; D remains ambiguous. The germline V gene encodes CDR1 MDHEN and CDR2 SYDVKM. Between the trimmed V and J ends, which lost 6 bases and 5 bases, there was a span of 13 bases. The CDR3 spans 13 residues. This CDR3 reads CASRFPSRTEAFF. Written as DNA, the CDR3 is TGTGCCAGCAGGTTTCCCTCCAGGACTGAAGCTTTCTTT.

This rearrangement joins TRBV29-1 to TRBJ1-3; no clear D. CDR3 size: 15 residues. The V and J ends lost 4 bases and 4 bases respectively, with 17 bases between them. From germline, CDR1 is SQVTM and CDR2 ANQGSEA. CDR3 in DNA: TGCAGCGTTGGAGCTGAGGAGTTGAGAGGAAACACCATATATTTT. Amino acids: CSVGAEELRGNTIYF.

This clone turned up a few times. The chain couples TRBV4-1 to TRBJ2-1; 11 bases map to TRBD2. From germline, CDR1 is MGHRA and CDR2 YSYEKL. The CDR3 loop spans 17 amino acids. J gave up 3 bases and V 4 bases, and 8 bases lay outside the gene matches. As DNA, the CDR3 is TGCGCCAGCAGCCGGTCGACTAGCGGGACGTACTACAATGAGCAGTTCTTC. Protein: CASSRSTSGTYYNEQFF.

This chain uses TRBV24-1 with TRBJ2-3; D is unresolved. V was shortened by 3 bases and J by 4 bases, with 13 bases between the two germline ends. CDR3 length equals 15 residues. Germline CDR1 KGHDR, CDR2 SFDVKD. In DNA form, the CDR3 reads TGTGCCACCAGTGATCCGACGTCGCGAGCAGATACGCAGTATTTT. Its protein product is CATSDPTSRADTQYF.

The chain combines TRBV29-1 with TRBJ2-2; possible D gene TRBD1, 6 bases. There are 15 residues in the CDR3. Germline CDR1 is SQVTM and CDR2 is ANQGSEA. Trimming pared 6 bases from V and 6 bases from J, leaving 20 bases between. As DNA, the CDR3 is TGCAGCGTCCGCGGCTCCGGGACAAGACCCGGGGAGCTGTTTTTT. Its translation: CSVRGSGTRPGELFF.

CDR3 amino acids: CASAPGFTASTGELFF. CDR3 DNA sequence: TGCGCCAGCGCCCCGGGGTTTACAGCGAGCACCGGGGAGCTGTTTTTT. V and J are TRBV5-1 and TRBJ2-2; TRBD2 might be the D (5 bases). Germline V CDR1 and CDR2: SGHRS, YFSETQ. This CDR3 comprises 16 residues. V lost 7 bases, J lost 4 bases, and 20 bases lay in between.

The J gene is TRBJ2-4, the V gene TRBV5-6; tentative D call: TRBD2 (6 bases). V was clipped by 7 bases and J by 5 bases, with 19 bases between them. Germline V gene lookup returns CDR1 SGHDT and CDR2 YYEEEE. This CDR3 has 15 residues. The CDR3 DNA follows: TGTGCCAGCGGTTCGGTTTTAACGGGGGAAAACATTCAGTACTTC. Its translation is CASGSVLTGENIQYF.